The next 7 T cell receptor beta chains were all read from a single sample in a study of blood T cells in healthy people across ages. Using a J-beta primer mix together with a sample-barcoded 5' primer, a second PCR was run for about 6 to 11 cycles. TCRdb recomputed calls from the 5' RACE reads with MiXCR, one row per CDR3 protein. This table holds around 280,000 distinct CDR3 sequences, about 25% found once. Material for sequencing was blood. Receptors originate from a woman in her 70s in good health.

This chain connects TRBV29-1 to TRBJ2-5; TRBD1 aligns across 7 bases. V was pared by 3 bases and J by 4 bases, with 5 bases of the junction left unmatched. The germline V gene encodes CDR1 SQVTM and CDR2 ANQGSEA. This CDR3 has 13 residues. The CDR3 nucleotides read TGCAGCGTTGAGAGGGGGCGGAGAGAGACCCAGTACTTC. This translates into CSVERGRRETQYF.

In this sample, this clonotype turned up many times. The chain couples TRBV7-2 to TRBJ1-2; no reliable D call. CDR1 and CDR2 (germline): SGHTA, FQGNSA. The CDR3 sequence is 11 residues long. Trimming took off 3 bases at V and 7 bases at J, with 6 bases between the two ends. The CDR3 DNA reads TGTGCCAGCAGCTTTACCTTTGGCTACACCTTC. Amino acid sequence: CASSFTFGYTF.

The rearrangement joins TRBV12-3 or TRBV12-4 to TRBJ1-1; D is uncertain. V was shortened by 3 bases and J by 0 bases, with 8 bases between the two germline ends. The length of the CDR3 is 14 residues. The CDR3 spells CASSLFQMNTEAFF. CDR3 nucleotide sequence: TGTGCCAGCAGTTTGTTCCAGATGAACACTGAAGCTTTCTTT.

In this sample, this clonotype turned up a few times. Compared with germline, one end of the junction differs, possibly owing to a read error. The chain is built from TRBV5-5 and TRBJ2-1; D is unclear. The CDR3 has 15 residues. The germline gives CDR1 SGHKS, CDR2 YYEKEE (reference sequence). As DNA, the CDR3 is TGTGCCAGCAGCCTAGACCTCGGCTCCTACAATGAGCAGTCCTTC. Translating it yields CASSLDLGSYNEQSF. Combining the CDR3 with reference TRBV5-5 and TRBJ2-1 gives the whole variable domain DAGVTQSPTHLIKTRGQQVTLRCSPISGHKSVSWYQQVLGQGPQFIFQYYEKEERGRGNFPDRFSARQFPNYSSELNVNALLLGDSALYLCASSLDLGSYNEQSFGPGTRLTVL.

The CDR3 nucleotides are TGTGCCAGCAGTTCTCGGGGACGTGAGCAGTTCTTC. It yields the protein CASSSRGREQFF. The J gene is TRBJ2-5, the V gene TRBV27; D may be TRBD1 or TRBD2 (5 bases each). The DNA end is a closer match to TRBJ2-1, so the J assignment may be wrong. This CDR3 is built from 12 residues. CDR1 is MNHEY and CDR2 is SMNVEV in the germline V gene (reference sequence).

In DNA form, the CDR3 reads TGTGCCAGCAGCCAAGAATACGGGACTAGCGGGAGTAGGGAGCAGTACTTC. Translating it yields CASSQEYGTSGSREQYF. The chain joins TRBV4-2 to TRBJ2-5; 14 nucleotides align to TRBD2. The CDR3 sequence is 17 residues long. Germline V gene data show CDR1 as LGHNA and CDR2 as YNFKEQ. V was pared by 0 bases and J by 11 bases, with 11 bases of the junction left unmatched.

This clonotype was detected many times. The V and J genes are TRBV28 and TRBJ2-1, with 7 bases fitting TRBD2. The V and J ends lost 3 bases and 8 bases, in that order; junction bases with no gene match: 13. Germline lookup yields CDR1 MDHEN and CDR2 SYDVKM. The CDR3 is made up of 16 amino acids. The CDR3 region is CASSLGGGGSVYEQFF. CDR3 nucleotides: TGTGCCAGCAGTTTGGGAGGTGGCGGGAGTGTCTATGAGCAGTTCTTC. Complete variable domain (other parts from reference TRBV28 and TRBJ2-1): DVKVTQSSRYLVKRTGEKVFLECVQDMDHENMFWYRQDPGLGLRLIYFSYDVKMKEKGDIPEGYSVSREKKERFSLILESASTNQTSMYLCASSLGGGGSVYEQFFGPGTRLTVL.